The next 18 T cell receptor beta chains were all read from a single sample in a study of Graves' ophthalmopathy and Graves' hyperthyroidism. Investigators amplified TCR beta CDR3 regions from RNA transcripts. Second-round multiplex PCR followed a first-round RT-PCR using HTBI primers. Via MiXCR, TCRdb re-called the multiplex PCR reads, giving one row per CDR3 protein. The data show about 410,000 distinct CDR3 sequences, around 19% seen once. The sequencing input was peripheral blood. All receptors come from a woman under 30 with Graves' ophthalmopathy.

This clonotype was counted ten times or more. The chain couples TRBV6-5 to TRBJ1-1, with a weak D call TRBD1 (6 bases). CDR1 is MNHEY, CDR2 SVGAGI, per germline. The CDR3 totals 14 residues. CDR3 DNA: TGTGCGATTAAGGGGGGGGACACTTATACTGAAGCTTTCTTT. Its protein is CAIKGGDTYTEAFF.

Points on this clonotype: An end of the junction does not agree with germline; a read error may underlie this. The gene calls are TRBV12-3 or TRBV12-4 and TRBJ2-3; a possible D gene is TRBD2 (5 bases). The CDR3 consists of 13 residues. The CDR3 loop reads CASSFPSRDTQYF. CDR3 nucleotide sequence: TGTGCCAGCAGTTTCCCTAGCAGAGATACGCAGTATTTT.

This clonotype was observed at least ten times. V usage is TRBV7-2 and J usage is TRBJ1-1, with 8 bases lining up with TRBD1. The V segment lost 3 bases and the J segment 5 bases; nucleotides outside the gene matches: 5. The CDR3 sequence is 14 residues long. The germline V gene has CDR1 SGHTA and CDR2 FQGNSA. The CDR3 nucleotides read TGTGCCAGCAGCTTCGGACAGGGAGGGACTGAAGCTTTCTTT. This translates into CASSFGQGGTEAFF.

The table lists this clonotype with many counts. The DNA of the CDR3 is TGTGCCAGCACCTCCTACCCCTACGAGCAGTACTTC. This gives the protein CASTSYPYEQYF. The chain carries TRBV6-2 or TRBV6-3 and TRBJ2-7; no reliable D call. The CDR3 sequence is 12 residues long. V was cut by 7 bases and J by 2 bases, with 9 bases left in between. The V gene's germline CDR1 is MNHEY and CDR2 SVGEGT.

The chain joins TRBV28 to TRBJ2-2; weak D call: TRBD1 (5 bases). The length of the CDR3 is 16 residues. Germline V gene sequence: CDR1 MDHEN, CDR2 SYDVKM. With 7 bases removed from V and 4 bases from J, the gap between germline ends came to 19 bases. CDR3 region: CASKGLRGASTGELFF. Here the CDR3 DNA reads TGTGCCAGCAAGGGGCTAAGGGGCGCTTCCACCGGGGAGCTGTTTTTT.

The CDR3, as DNA: TGTGCCAGCAGTGACGAGAGGATGGGGGAGCTGTTTTTT. It encodes CASSDERMGELFF. The chain has TRBV6-4 and TRBJ2-2; D remains unclear. CDR1 MRHNA and CDR2 SNTAGT come from the germline V gene. The ends were cut back, 2 bases at V and 8 bases at J, with 9 bases in the middle. The CDR3 has 13 residues.

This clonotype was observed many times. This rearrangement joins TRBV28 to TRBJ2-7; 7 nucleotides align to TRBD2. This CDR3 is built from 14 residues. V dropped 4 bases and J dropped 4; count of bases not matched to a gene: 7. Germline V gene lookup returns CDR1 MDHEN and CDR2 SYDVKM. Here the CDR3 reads CASSSGGSRYEQYF. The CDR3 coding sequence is TGTGCCAGCAGTTCTGGCGGGAGTAGGTACGAGCAGTACTTC.

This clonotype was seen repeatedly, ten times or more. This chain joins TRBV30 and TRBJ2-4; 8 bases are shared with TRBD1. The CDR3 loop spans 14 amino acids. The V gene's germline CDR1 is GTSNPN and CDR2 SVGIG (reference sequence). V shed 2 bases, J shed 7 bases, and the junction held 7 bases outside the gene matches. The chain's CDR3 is CAWSPGQGFNIQYF. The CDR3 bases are TGTGCCTGGAGTCCCGGACAGGGTTTTAACATTCAGTACTTC.

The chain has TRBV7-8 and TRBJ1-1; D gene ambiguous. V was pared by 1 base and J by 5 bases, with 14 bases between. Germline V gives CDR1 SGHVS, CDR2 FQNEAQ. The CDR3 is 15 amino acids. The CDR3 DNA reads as TGTGCCAGCAGCTTAGTTCTGGGGTATCATACTGAAGCTTTCTTT. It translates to CASSLVLGYHTEAFF.

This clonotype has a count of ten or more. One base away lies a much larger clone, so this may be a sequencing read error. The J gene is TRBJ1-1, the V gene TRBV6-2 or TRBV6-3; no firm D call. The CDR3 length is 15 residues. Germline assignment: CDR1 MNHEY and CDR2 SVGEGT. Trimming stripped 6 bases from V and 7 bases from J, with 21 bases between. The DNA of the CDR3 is TGTGCCAGCAGCCCCCTGAGGGATCGCCCCCTTGAAGCTTTCTTT. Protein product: CASSPLRDRPLEAFF.

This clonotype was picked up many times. In DNA form, the CDR3 reads TGCGCCAGCAGCTTGTGGGGAGGTACTGAAGCTTTCTTT. Amino acid sequence: CASSLWGGTEAFF. The genes are TRBV5-1 and TRBJ1-1; no clear D gene. Germline loops: CDR1 SGHRS, CDR2 YFSETQ. The germline V and J ends were trimmed by 1 base and 5 bases, with 9 bases remaining between them. The CDR3 covers 13 residues.

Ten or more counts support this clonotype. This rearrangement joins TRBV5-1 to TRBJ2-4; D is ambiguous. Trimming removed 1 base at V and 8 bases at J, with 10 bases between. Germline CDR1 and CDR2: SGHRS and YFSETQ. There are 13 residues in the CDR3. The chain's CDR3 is CASSLSGVDIQYF. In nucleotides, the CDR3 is TGCGCCAGCAGCTTGAGTGGGGTGGACATTCAGTACTTC.

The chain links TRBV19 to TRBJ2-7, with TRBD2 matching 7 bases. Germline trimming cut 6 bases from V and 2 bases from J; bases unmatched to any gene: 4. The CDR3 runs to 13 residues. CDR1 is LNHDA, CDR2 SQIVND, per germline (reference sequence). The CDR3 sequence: CASSDGTTYEQYF. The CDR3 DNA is TGTGCCAGTAGCGACGGGACTACCTACGAGCAGTACTTC.

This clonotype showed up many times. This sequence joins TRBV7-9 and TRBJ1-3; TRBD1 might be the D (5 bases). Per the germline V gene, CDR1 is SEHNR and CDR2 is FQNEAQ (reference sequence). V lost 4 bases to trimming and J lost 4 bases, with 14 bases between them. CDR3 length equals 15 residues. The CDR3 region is CASSSRLGQGNTIYF. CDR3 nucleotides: TGTGCCAGCAGCTCTAGGTTGGGGCAGGGAAACACCATATATTTT.

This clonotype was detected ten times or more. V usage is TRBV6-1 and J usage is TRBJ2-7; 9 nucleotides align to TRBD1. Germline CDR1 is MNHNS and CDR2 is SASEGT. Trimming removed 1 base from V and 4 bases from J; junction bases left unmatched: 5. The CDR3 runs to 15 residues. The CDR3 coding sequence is TGTGCCAGCAGTGAAGGAGGGGGACAGGGTTACGAGCAGTACTTC. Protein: CASSEGGGQGYEQYF.

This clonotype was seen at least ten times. CDR3: CASSPRQGASQPQHF. CDR3 nucleotides: TGTGCCAGCAGCCCGCGACAGGGGGCAAGTCAGCCCCAGCATTTT. This chain joins TRBV3-1 and TRBJ1-5; TRBD1 aligns across 10 bases. V lost 4 bases to trimming and J lost 6 bases; unmatched junction nucleotides: 6. Per the germline V gene, CDR1 is LGHDT and CDR2 is YNNKEL (reference sequence). The CDR3 length is 15 residues.

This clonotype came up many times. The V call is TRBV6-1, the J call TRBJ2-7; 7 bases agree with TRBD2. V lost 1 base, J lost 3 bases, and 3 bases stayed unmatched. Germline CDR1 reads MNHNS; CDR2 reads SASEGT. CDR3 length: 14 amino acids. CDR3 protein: CASSEGSGIYEQYF. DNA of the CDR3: TGTGCCAGCAGTGAAGGGAGCGGGATCTACGAGCAGTACTTC.

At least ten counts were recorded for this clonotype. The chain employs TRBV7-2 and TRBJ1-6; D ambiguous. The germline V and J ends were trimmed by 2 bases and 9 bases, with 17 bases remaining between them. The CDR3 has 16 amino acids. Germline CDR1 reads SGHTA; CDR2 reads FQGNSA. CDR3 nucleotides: TGTGCCAGCAGCTTATCGGGAGCTAGTTTGGGTTCACCCCTCCACTTT. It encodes CASSLSGASLGSPLHF.